The clone carrying this T cell receptor beta chain was observed a single time. Its antigen is not known. Constant-region reverse primers amplified full-length variable regions, followed by semi-nested Nested Universal Primer A PCR. MiXCR, run by TCRdb on the 5' RACE reads, gives a single entry per CDR3 protein. There are tens of thousands of distinct CDR3 sequences in the sample; around a quarter occur only once, and approximately 3.3% lies in the top ten. CDR3 length: 15 residues. Per the germline V gene, CDR1 is DFQATT and CDR2 is SNEGSKA (reference sequence). The V gene lost 3 bases and the J gene lost 7 bases, with 16 bases spanning the gap. Study-level points and caveats: Whole repertoires were not studied in the larger cohort, only one V-J beta rearrangement. Tumor memory CD4+ T cell TCR gene usage clustered with blood and lymph node memory CD4+ cells and lymph node naive CD4+ cells.

CD4+CD45RO+CD25- cells were isolated as memory CD4+ T cells. The rearrangement links TRBV20-1 to TRBJ1-6; D unclear. The sequencing sample was made of tumor-infiltrating memory CD4+ T cells sorted from the breast tumor. Subset specified: memory CD4+ T cells, CD4+CD45RO+CD25-. This sequence originates from a female donor with breast cancer. The CDR3 reads CSASPPVTRNSPLHF. In DNA form, the CDR3 reads TGCAGTGCTAGTCCCCCCGTGACACGGAATTCACCCCTCCACTTT.